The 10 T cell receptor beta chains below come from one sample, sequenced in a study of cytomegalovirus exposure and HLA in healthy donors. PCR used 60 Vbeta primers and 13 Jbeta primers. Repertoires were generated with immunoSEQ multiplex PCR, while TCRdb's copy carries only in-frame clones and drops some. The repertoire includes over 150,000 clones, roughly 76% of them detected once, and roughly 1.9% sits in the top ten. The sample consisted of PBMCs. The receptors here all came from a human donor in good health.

CDR3: CASSPQETQYF. CDR3 DNA: TGTGCCAGCAGCCCTCAAGAGACCCAGTACTTC. The chain has TRBV7-8 and TRBJ2-5; D uncertain. The germline V and J ends were trimmed by 5 bases and 2 bases, with 3 bases remaining between them. CDR3 size: 11 residues. Germline loops: CDR1 SGHVS, CDR2 FQNEAQ.

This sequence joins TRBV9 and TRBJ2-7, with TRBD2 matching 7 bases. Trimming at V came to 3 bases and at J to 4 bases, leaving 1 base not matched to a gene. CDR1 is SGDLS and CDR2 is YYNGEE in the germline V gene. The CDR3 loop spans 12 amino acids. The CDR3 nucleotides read TGTGCCAGCAGCGGGGAGGGATACGAGCAGTACTTC. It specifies CASSGEGYEQYF.

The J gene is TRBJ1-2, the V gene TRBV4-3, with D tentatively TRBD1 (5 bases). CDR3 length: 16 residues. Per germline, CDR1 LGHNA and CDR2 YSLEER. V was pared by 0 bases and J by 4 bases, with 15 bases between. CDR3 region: CASSQELGGYSYGYTF. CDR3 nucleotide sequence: TGCGCCAGCAGCCAAGAACTGGGGGGTTACTCCTATGGCTACACCTTC.

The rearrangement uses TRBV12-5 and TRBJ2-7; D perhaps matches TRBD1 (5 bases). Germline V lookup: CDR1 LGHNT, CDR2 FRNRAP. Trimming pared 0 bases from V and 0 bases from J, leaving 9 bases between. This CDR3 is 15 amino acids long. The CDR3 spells CASGLVQVSSYEQYF. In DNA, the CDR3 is TGTGCTAGTGGTTTGGTACAGGTTAGCTCCTACGAGCAGTACTTC.

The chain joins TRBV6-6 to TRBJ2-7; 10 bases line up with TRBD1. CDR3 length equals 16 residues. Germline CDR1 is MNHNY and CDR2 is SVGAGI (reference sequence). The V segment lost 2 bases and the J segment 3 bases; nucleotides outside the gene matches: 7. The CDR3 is CASSYTGTGASYEQYF. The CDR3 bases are TGTGCCAGCAGTTACACGGGGACAGGGGCAAGCTACGAGCAGTACTTC.

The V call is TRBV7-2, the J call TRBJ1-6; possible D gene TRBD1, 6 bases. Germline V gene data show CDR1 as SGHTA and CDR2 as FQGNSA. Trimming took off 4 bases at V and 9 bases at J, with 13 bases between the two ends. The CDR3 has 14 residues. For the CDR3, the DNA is TGTGCCAGCAGCTCGCAGGGGAACGGTTCACCCCTCCACTTT. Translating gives CASSSQGNGSPLHF.

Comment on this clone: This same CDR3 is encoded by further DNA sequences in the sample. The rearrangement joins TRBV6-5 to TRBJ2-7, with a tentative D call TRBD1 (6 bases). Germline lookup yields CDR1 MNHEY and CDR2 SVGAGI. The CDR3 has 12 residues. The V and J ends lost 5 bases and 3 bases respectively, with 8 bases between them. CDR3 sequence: CASSRDNYEQYF. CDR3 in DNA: TGTGCCAGCAGTCGGGACAACTACGAGCAGTACTTC.

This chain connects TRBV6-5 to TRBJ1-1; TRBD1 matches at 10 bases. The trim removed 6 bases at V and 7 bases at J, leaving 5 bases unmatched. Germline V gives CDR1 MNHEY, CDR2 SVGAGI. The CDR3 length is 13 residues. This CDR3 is CASSRTGGFEAFF. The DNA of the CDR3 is TGTGCCAGCAGCCGGACAGGGGGATTTGAAGCTTTCTTT.

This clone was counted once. The chain's CDR3 is CASSFQGITTNEKLFF. The DNA for the CDR3 is TGTGCCAGCAGTTTTCAGGGCATAACAACTAATGAAAAACTGTTTTTT. V and J are TRBV27 and TRBJ1-4; D may be TRBD1 (5 bases). V gave up 3 bases and J gave up 0 bases, with 11 bases separating them. This CDR3 has 16 amino acids. In germline, CDR1 is MNHEY, CDR2 SMNVEV (reference sequence).

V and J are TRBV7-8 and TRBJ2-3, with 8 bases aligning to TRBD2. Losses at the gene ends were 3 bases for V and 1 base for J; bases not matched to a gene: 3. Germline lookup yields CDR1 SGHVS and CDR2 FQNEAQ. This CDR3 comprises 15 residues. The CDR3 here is CASSLLGLGTDTQYF. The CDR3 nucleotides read TGTGCCAGCAGCTTGTTGGGACTAGGCACAGATACGCAGTATTTT.